A single sample is the source of the 3 T cell receptor beta chains below, sequenced in a study of OX40 agonist ivuxolimab in advanced cancers. Produced via immunoSEQ multiplex PCR; TCRdb's table is partial and in-frame only. The sample records roughly 47,000 clones, 89% being singletons. Sequenced here: CD4+ or CD8+ T cells sorted from blood, sampled in a trial of the OX40 agonist ivuxolimab. The source is an adult with an advanced solid tumor such as melanoma, head and neck, liver or kidney cancer.

This sequence joins TRBV4-3 and TRBJ1-5; TRBD1 matches at 7 bases. The CDR3 runs 14 residues. Looked up from germline, CDR1 is LGHNA and CDR2 is YSLEER. V was clipped by 3 bases and J by 5 bases; unmatched bases: 4. CDR3 residues: CASSQDRLYQPQHF. The DNA for the CDR3 is TGCGCCAGCAGCCAGGACAGGCTCTATCAGCCCCAGCATTTT.

The chain carries TRBV5-8 and TRBJ1-6, with TRBD1 matching 7 bases. CDR1 is SGHTS and CDR2 is YDEGEE in the germline V gene. Germline trimming cut 5 bases from V and 5 bases from J; bases unmatched to any gene: 10. The CDR3 has 16 amino acids. The CDR3 bases are TGTGCCAGCAGACTGGGGACAGTTGGGGATAATTCACCCCTCCACTTT. As protein: CASRLGTVGDNSPLHF.

The chain couples TRBV29-1 to TRBJ2-1; the D gene is possibly TRBD2 (6 bases). The CDR3 sequence is 13 residues long. Trimming removed 7 bases at V and 5 bases at J, with 15 bases between. From germline, CDR1 is SQVTM and CDR2 ANQGSEA. The CDR3 nucleotides read TGCAGCGGGGGGAGCTGGGAGGACAATGAGCAGTTCTTC. Its translation is CSGGSWEDNEQFF.